The clone carrying this T cell receptor beta chain occurred a few times. The sample belongs to a study of early T cells in non-severe SARS-CoV-2 infection. Study background: Unsorted whole-blood RNA was sequenced in bulk, leaving chains unpaired.

In the library, individual cDNA molecules carried attached unique molecular identifiers. TCRdb processed the 5' RACE reads anew with MiXCR; each CDR3 protein has one entry. This sample has 43,000 or so distinct CDR3 sequences, with less than 8.5% found just once. The CDR3 is 21 amino acids. Germline assignment: CDR1 LGHNA and CDR2 YSLEER. Deletions cut 0 bases from V and 3 bases from J, with 26 bases between. The sample was whole blood. The clonotype comes from an adult who was a healthcare worker with PCR-confirmed SARS-CoV-2 infection or an uninfected control (not recorded which). The chain uses TRBV4-3 and TRBJ1-4, with D possibly TRBD1 on 6 matching bases. CDR3 region: CASSQDRPLLETGGANEKLFF. The DNA of the CDR3 is TGCGCCAGCAGCCAAGATCGCCCGTTGTTGGAGACAGGAGGGGCTAATGAAAAACTGTTTTTT.